The source of this T cell receptor beta chain is a study of T cell responses to AZD1222 COVID-19 vaccine. This table comes from immunoSEQ multiplex PCR, and its TCRdb copy is limited to in-frame clones, with some not included. In the table there are 110,000 to 150,000 clones, roughly 90% of which are singletons. Concerning this clone itself: Its antigen is not identified.

This CDR3 is built from 13 residues. CDR1 GTSNPN and CDR2 SVGIG come from the germline V gene (reference sequence). The V end lost 5 bases, the J end lost 1 base, and 12 bases lay between the germline ends. General study points: Compared with day 0, the breadth and depth of the Spike-specific TCR repertoire rose significantly after two doses of AZD1222. Seropositive at baseline were only a handful of AZD1222 recipients. Nearly half of unique spike-specific TCRs reportedly avoided B.1.351 and B.1.1.7 mutated regions.

The sequences come from peripheral blood, collected on day 0 of AZD1222 vaccination. The chain couples TRBV30 to TRBJ2-7, with a weak D call TRBD2 (6 bases). The sequence derives from an adult in good health. This CDR3 is CAWRTAGSYEQYF. The CDR3 region has the DNA TGTGCCTGGCGGACGGCGGGGTCCTACGAGCAGTACTTC.